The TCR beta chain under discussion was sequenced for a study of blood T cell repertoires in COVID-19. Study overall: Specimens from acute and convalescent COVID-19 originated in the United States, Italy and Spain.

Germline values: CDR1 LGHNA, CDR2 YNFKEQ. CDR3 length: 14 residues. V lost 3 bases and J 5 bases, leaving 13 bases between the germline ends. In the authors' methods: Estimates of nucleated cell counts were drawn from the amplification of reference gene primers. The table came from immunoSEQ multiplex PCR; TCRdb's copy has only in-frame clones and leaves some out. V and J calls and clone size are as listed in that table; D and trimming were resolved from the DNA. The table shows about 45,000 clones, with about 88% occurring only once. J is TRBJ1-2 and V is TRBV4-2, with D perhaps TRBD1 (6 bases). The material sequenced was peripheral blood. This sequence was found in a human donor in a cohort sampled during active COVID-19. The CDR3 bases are TGTGCCAGCAGCCAGGGAGGGGGGGTTTATGGCTACACCTTC. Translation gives CASSQGGGVYGYTF.